This paragraph reports one T cell receptor beta chain. Its antigen is not identified. After removal of 2 bases from V and 8 bases from J, the junction contained 5 bases not matched to a gene. Germline CDR1 SGHTA, CDR2 FQGNSA. This CDR3 is 14 amino acids long. Sample treatment: approximately 9-day PBMC culture with coronavirus spike peptide pools or control peptides (ViraFEST assay). Cultured CD4+ T cell DNA was sequenced using the Oncomine TCR Beta short-read assay. TCRdb analysed the PCR reads with MiXCR anew, one entry per CDR3 protein. The sample lists 7,900 or so distinct CDR3 sequences, approximately 61% occurring once. This record belongs to a study of vaccination and CD4 T cells after COVID-19.

The sequence derives from a human donor with COVID-19. Sequencing used cultured CD4+ T cells from blood, obtained after SARS-CoV-2 vaccination. This chain connects TRBV7-2 to TRBJ2-1, with 8 bases aligning to TRBD1. The CDR3 coding sequence is TGTGCCAGCAGCTTAAGACAGGGGTTCGATGAGCAGTTCTTC. This gives the protein CASSLRQGFDEQFF.